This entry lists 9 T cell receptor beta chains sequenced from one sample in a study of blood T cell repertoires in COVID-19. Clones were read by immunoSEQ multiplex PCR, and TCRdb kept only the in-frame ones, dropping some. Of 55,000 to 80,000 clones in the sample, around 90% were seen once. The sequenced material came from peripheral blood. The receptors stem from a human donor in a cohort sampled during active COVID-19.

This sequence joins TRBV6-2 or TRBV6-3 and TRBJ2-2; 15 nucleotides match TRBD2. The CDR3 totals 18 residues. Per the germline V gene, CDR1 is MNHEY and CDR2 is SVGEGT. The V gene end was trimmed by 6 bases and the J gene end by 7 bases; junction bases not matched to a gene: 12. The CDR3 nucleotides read TGTGCCAGCAGCCGAGGGACTAGCGGGAGGAGTGTCGGCGGGGAGCTGTTTTTT. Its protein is CASSRGTSGRSVGGELFF.

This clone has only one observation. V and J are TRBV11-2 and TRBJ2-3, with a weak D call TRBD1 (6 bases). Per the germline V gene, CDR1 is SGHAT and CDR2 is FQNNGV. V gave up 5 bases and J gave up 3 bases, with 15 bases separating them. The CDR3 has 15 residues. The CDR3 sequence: CASSLVGGGTDTQYF. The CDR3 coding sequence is TGTGCCAGCAGCCTTGTAGGGGGTGGTACAGATACGCAGTATTTT.

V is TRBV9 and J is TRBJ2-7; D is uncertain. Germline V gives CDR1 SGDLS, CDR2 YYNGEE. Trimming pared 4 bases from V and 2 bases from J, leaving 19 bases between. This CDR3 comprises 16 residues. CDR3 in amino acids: CASSPPAARGPYEQYF. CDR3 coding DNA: TGTGCCAGCAGCCCCCCGGCAGCCCGCGGCCCCTACGAGCAGTACTTC. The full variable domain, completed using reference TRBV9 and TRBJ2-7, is DSGVTQTPKHLITATGQRVTLRCSPRSGDLSVYWYQQSLDQGLQFLIQYYNGEERAKGNILERFSAQQFPDLHSELNLSSLELGDSALYFCASSPPAARGPYEQYFGPGTRLTVT.

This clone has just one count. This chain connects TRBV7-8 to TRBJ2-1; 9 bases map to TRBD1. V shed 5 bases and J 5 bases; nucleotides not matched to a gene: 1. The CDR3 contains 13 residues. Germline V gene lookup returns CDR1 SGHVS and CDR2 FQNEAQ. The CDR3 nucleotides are TGTGCCAGCAGCCGGGACAGGGACAATGAGCAGTTCTTC. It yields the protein CASSRDRDNEQFF.

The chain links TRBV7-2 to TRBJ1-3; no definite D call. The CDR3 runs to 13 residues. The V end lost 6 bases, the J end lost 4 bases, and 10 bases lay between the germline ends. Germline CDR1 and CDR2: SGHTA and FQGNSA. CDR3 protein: CASRYDSGNTIYF. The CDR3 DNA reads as TGTGCCAGCAGATATGACTCCGGAAACACCATATATTTT.

The CDR3 reads CASSSDRETQYF. The CDR3 DNA reads TGTGCCAGCAGCTCCGACAGAGAGACCCAGTACTTC. This rearrangement joins TRBV6-6 to TRBJ2-5; D perhaps matches TRBD1 (5 bases). Germline V gene lookup returns CDR1 MNHNY and CDR2 SVGAGI (reference sequence). The length of the CDR3 is 12 residues. V was trimmed by 6 bases and J by 4 bases, leaving 9 bases between them.

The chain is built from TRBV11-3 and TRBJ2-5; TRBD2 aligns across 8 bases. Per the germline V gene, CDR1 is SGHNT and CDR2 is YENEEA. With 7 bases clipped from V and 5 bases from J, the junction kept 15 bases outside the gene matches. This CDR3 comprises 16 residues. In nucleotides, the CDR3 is TGTGCCAGCACCCATTACTTAGCGACTAGCGCCGAGACCCAGTACTTC. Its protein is CASTHYLATSAETQYF.

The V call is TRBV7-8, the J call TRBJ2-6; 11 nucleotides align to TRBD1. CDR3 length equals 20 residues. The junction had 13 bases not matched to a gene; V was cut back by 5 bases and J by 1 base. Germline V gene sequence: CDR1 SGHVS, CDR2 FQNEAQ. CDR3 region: CASSIRRTGGASSGANVLTF. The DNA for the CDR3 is TGTGCCAGCAGCATCCGAAGGACAGGGGGCGCGTCATCTGGGGCCAACGTCCTGACTTTC.

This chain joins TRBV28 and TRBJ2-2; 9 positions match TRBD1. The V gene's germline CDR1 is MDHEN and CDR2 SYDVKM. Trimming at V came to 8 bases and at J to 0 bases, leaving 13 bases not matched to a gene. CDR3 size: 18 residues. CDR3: CASPPGERQGANTGELFF. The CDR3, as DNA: TGTGCCAGCCCACCAGGGGAAAGACAGGGGGCGAACACCGGGGAGCTGTTTTTT.